Given below is one T cell receptor (beta chain) in context. Antigen unknown. This specimen belongs to a study of OX40 agonist ivuxolimab in advanced cancers. Study as a whole: Participants, 82.7% male, averaged about 56 years of age, ranging from roughly 20 to 79.

Regarding the study as a whole: Some nonresponders additionally presented with little normalized T-cell clonal expansion. What antigens the expanded peripheral T cells recognized was never established.

The CDR3 totals 18 residues. The V gene lost 0 bases and the J gene lost 3 bases, with 20 bases spanning the gap. Repertoires were generated with immunoSEQ multiplex PCR, while TCRdb's copy carries only in-frame clones and drops some. This sample has some 87,000 clones; 94% occur once, and the top ten carry roughly 11%. Researchers took blood at baseline, on cycle 4 day 1, and on cycle 7 day 1. The rearrangement joins TRBV23-1 to TRBJ1-2, with D tentatively TRBD1 (6 bases). TRBV23-1 is placed among ORFs of uncertain function. This TCR was recovered from an adult with an advanced solid tumor such as melanoma, head and neck, liver or kidney cancer. The source was CD4+ or CD8+ T cells sorted from blood, collected in a trial of the OX40 agonist ivuxolimab. The CDR3 DNA reads TGCGCCAGCAGTCAATCGATGGCGGTCGGGGGCCGGCACTATGGCTACACCTTC. As protein: CASSQSMAVGGRHYGYTF.